The text below deals with one T cell receptor beta chain. This record comes from a study of blood T cell repertoires in COVID-19. Overall study context: Both acute and convalescent COVID-19 samples were obtained from the United States, Italy and Spain. From T cells, B-cell-depleted T cells, or PBMCs came the material, which was cDNA or gDNA.

In the authors' workflow: The assay estimated nucleated cells by amplifying reference gene primers. Profiled with immunoSEQ multiplex PCR; TCRdb holds only in-frame clones, not every one. Clone size and V and J calls were adopted from that table, with D and trimming inferred from the DNA. The sample holds under 250,000 clones; approximately 90% are singletons and the top ten take 3% to 3.5%. This CDR3 spans 15 amino acids. From germline, CDR1 is KGHSH and CDR2 LQKENI. V lost 3 bases and J 1 base, leaving 7 bases between the germline ends. The chain combines TRBV18 with TRBJ2-6; D might be TRBD2 (6 bases). Source material: peripheral blood. The sequence was obtained from a man between 18 and 29 years old with active or convalescent COVID-19. The CDR3: CASSPGGSGANVLTF. In DNA, the CDR3 is TGTGCCAGCTCACCGGGGGGATCTGGGGCCAACGTCCTGACTTTC. The whole variable domain, filled in from reference TRBV18 and TRBJ2-6, reads NAGVMQNPRHLVRRRGQEARLRCSPMKGHSHVYWYRQLPEEGLKFMVYLQKENIIDESGMPKERFSAEFPKEGPSILRIQQVVRGDSAAYFCASSPGGSGANVLTFGAGSRLTVL.